This T cell receptor (beta chain) was identified in a study of cytomegalovirus exposure and HLA in healthy donors. General study results and limits: Listed as cytomegalovirus-associated were approximately 160 TCR beta chains. Most TCRs appeared rarely, but some public TCRs recurred in many donors.

V lost 4 bases, J lost 6 bases, and 9 bases stayed unmatched. CDR1 SGHNT and CDR2 YYREEE come from the germline V gene (reference sequence). The CDR3 length is 14 residues. For this clone: Its antigen is not known.

Primers for the PCR totalled 60 Vbeta and 13 Jbeta. TCRdb keeps only in-frame clones here, not all; method: immunoSEQ multiplex PCR. The table shows roughly 100,000 clones, with 78% occurring only once. V and J are TRBV5-4 and TRBJ1-1; 7 bases match TRBD1. Sequencing was done on a sample of PBMCs. The receptor was derived from a woman aged 40 to 50 in good health and CMV-seronegative. The CDR3 sequence is CASSARQGEAEAFF. In DNA form, the CDR3 reads TGTGCCAGCAGCGCGAGACAGGGTGAGGCTGAAGCTTTCTTT.